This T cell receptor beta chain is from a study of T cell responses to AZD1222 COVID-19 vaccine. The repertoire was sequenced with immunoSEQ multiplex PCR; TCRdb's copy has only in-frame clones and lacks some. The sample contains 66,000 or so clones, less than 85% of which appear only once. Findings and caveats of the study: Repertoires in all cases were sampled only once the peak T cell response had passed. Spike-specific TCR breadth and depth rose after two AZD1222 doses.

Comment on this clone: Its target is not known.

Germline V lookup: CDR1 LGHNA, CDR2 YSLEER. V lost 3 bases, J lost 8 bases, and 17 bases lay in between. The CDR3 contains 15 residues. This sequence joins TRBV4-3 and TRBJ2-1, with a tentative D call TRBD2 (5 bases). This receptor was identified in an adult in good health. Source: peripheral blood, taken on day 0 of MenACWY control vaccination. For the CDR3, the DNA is TGCGCCAGCAGCCAGGCCGGGAACCCAGCCGATGAGCAGTTCTTC. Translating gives CASSQAGNPADEQFF.